The 9 T cell receptor beta chains in this list originate from one sample, sequenced in a study of shared clonotypes between healthy human individuals. Sequencing used immunoSEQ multiplex PCR; TCRdb keeps in-frame clones, though not all of them. In the table there are approximately 710,000 clones, around 90% of which are singletons. Source material: memory CD8+ T cells from PBMCs. Specified subset: CD45RO+ cells pooled with CCR7-negative TemRA cells. These TCRs come from a man between 18 and 29 years old in good health. Some clones in this sample may be carry-over from other donors' samples.

The chain links TRBV7-9 to TRBJ2-7; 9 nucleotides align to TRBD1. CDR3 size: 14 residues. V gave up 3 bases and J gave up 5 bases; unmatched junction bases: 5. Germline V gene lookup returns CDR1 SEHNR and CDR2 FQNEAQ (reference sequence). The CDR3 reads CASSFGTGTHEQYF. The CDR3, as DNA: TGTGCCAGCAGCTTCGGGACAGGGACCCACGAGCAGTACTTC.

This sequence joins TRBV28 and TRBJ1-2, with 7 bases identical to TRBD1. J was trimmed by 7 bases and V by 2 bases; bases with no gene match: 16. This CDR3 has 17 residues. Germline loops: CDR1 MDHEN, CDR2 SYDVKM. The CDR3, as DNA: TGTGCCAGCAGTTTAGGGCGTCGAGTCGCTGACAGGGCTGGCTACACCTTC. Protein: CASSLGRRVADRAGYTF.

The chain joins TRBV27 to TRBJ2-1; 11 bases are shared with TRBD2. The CDR3 has 16 residues. Germline V lookup: CDR1 MNHEY, CDR2 SMNVEV (reference sequence). With 7 bases clipped from V and 4 bases from J, the junction kept 9 bases outside the gene matches. The CDR3 DNA reads TGTGCCAGCAATCCCGGGACTAGCGGTACATACAATGAGCAGTTCTTC. Protein product: CASNPGTSGTYNEQFF.

The chain has TRBV4-3 and TRBJ2-7; TRBD2 matches 13 bases. The length of the CDR3 is 21 residues. J gave up 7 bases and V 0 bases, and 21 bases lay outside the gene matches. The V gene's germline CDR1 is LGHNA and CDR2 YSLEER. In DNA form, the CDR3 reads TGCGCCAGCAGCCAAGAGGGTAGGGGGCGGACTAGCGGGAGTTTCTTCGGGGAGCAGTACTTC. It codes for CASSQEGRGRTSGSFFGEQYF.

The V and J genes are TRBV4-1 and TRBJ2-7; perhaps D is TRBD1 or TRBD2 (5 bases each). Looked up from germline, CDR1 is MGHRA and CDR2 is YSYEKL. V lost 4 bases and J 3 bases, leaving 16 bases between the germline ends. This CDR3 region has 15 residues. The CDR3 protein is CASSPHRDGYYEQYF. The CDR3 DNA reads TGCGCCAGCAGCCCGCACCGGGACGGATACTACGAGCAGTACTTC.

The V call is TRBV5-1, the J call TRBJ2-7; D ambiguous. CDR1 SGHRS and CDR2 YFSETQ come from the germline V gene. V shed 8 bases and J shed 2 bases, with 17 bases lying between them. CDR3 length: 14 residues. The CDR3 reads CASHTSGLAYEQYF. Written as DNA, the CDR3 is TGCGCCAGTCATACATCGGGCCTGGCCTACGAGCAGTACTTC.

The chain combines TRBV4-3 with TRBJ2-2; possibly TRBD2 for D (5 bases). V gave up 0 bases and J gave up 6 bases, with 11 bases separating them. CDR3 length: 15 amino acids. Per the germline V gene, CDR1 is LGHNA and CDR2 is YSLEER. The CDR3 loop is CASSQETRVPGELFF. CDR3 DNA sequence: TGCGCCAGCAGCCAAGAAACGAGGGTGCCCGGGGAGCTGTTTTTT.

The chain couples TRBV7-9 to TRBJ1-1, with a tentative D call TRBD1 (5 bases). The germline V gene encodes CDR1 SEHNR and CDR2 FQNEAQ (reference sequence). The CDR3 covers 14 residues. The V end lost 3 bases, the J end lost 4 bases, and 12 bases lay between the germline ends. The CDR3 nucleotides read TGTGCCAGCAGCTTCGCAAGGGGAGCCACTGAAGCTTTCTTT. It encodes CASSFARGATEAFF. The complete variable domain, with remaining parts taken from reference TRBV7-9 and TRBJ1-1, reads DTGVSQNPRHKITKRGQNVTFRCDPISEHNRLYWYRQTLGQGPEFLTYFQNEAQLEKSRLLSDRFSAERPKGSFSTLEIQRTEQGDSAMYLCASSFARGATEAFFGQGTRLTVV.

The rearrangement uses TRBV7-9 and TRBJ2-1; tentative D call: TRBD1 (5 bases). CDR3 length: 13 residues. Germline assignment: CDR1 SEHNR and CDR2 FQNEAQ (reference sequence). Trimming pared 11 bases from V and 5 bases from J, leaving 16 bases between. CDR3 loop: CAGAARTNNEQFF. CDR3 in DNA: TGTGCCGGGGCCGCGAGAACGAACAATGAGCAGTTCTTC.